Sequencing of this TCR beta chain was carried out in a study of blood T cell repertoires in COVID-19. Turning to the study itself: The United States, Italy and Spain supplied acute and convalescent COVID-19 samples. T cells, B-cell-depleted T cells, or PBMCs provided the cDNA or gDNA that served as material.

Trimming removed 0 bases from V and 8 bases from J; junction bases left unmatched: 3. Germline V CDR1 and CDR2: LGHDT, YNNKEL (reference sequence). This CDR3 region has 15 residues. Authors' analysis steps: Estimated nucleated cell counts came from reference gene primer amplification. Produced via immunoSEQ multiplex PCR; TCRdb's table is partial and in-frame only. That table furnishes V, J and clone size, whereas the DNA furnished D and trimming. The table shows roughly 30,000 clones, with 72% occurring only once. Only a few counts were recorded for this clone. The receptor's source is a boy aged 2-9 years with active or convalescent COVID-19. Sequenced: peripheral blood. This sequence joins TRBV3-1 (or the pseudogene TRBV3-2) and TRBJ2-4, with TRBD2 identical over 11 bases. This chain's CDR3 is CASSQDSGRGDIQYF. CDR3 in DNA: TGTGCCAGCAGCCAAGATAGCGGGAGGGGGGACATTCAGTACTTC.